The 9 T cell receptor beta chains below all came from one sample that was sequenced in a study of patients with pleural tuberculosis. TCRdb passed the reads through MiXCR, listing each CDR3 protein once. Among roughly 27,000 distinct CDR3 sequences listed, 15% to 20% were seen once. Material for sequencing was peripheral blood. These receptors were collected from a human donor with pleural tuberculosis.

This clonotype was observed at least ten times. The chain joins TRBV2 to TRBJ1-6; D is undetermined. This CDR3 region has 14 residues. V was pared by 8 bases and J by 5 bases, with 13 bases between. The germline V gene has CDR1 SNHLY and CDR2 FYNNEI. CDR3 nucleotides: TGTGCCAGCGGTATGGGAACAGATAATTCACCCCTCCACTTT. Its translation: CASGMGTDNSPLHF. The variable domain in full, completed from reference TRBV2 and TRBJ1-6, reads EPEVTQTPSHQVTQMGQEVILRCVPISNHLYFYWYRQILGQKVEFLVSFYNNEISEKSEIFDDQFSVERPDGSNFTLKIRSTKLEDSAMYFCASGMGTDNSPLHFGNGTRLTVT.

This clonotype was observed many times. V is TRBV6-1 and J is TRBJ2-1, with TRBD1 identical over 11 bases. Per germline, CDR1 MNHNS and CDR2 SASEGT. The ends lost 7 bases at V and 2 bases at J; junction bases unmatched: 10. CDR3 size: 17 residues. The CDR3 loop reads CASTLKPGQGAYNEQFF. The CDR3 nucleotides are TGTGCCAGCACCCTTAAGCCGGGACAGGGGGCCTACAATGAGCAGTTCTTC.

The chain has TRBV10-3 and TRBJ2-7; D may be TRBD1 or TRBD2 (6 bases each). With 7 bases removed from V and 6 bases from J, the gap between germline ends came to 16 bases. The CDR3 contains 13 residues. Germline values: CDR1 ENHRY, CDR2 SYGVKD. The CDR3 coding sequence is TGTGCCATCACCCCGGGGGCTGGGGGCGAGCAGTACTTC. It is translated as CAITPGAGGEQYF.

For this clonotype: Just one base apart from a much larger clone, this may be a read error. The conserved final phenylalanine or tryptophan is absent from the CDR3, which likely points to a read error. V gene TRBV2 combines with J gene TRBJ1-5, with D possibly matching TRBD1 (6 bases). Deletions cut 4 bases from V and 0 bases from J, with 7 bases between. The CDR3 loop spans 14 amino acids. Germline CDR1 and CDR2: SNHLY and FYNNEI. This CDR3 is CASSVTGSNQPQHL. CDR3 bases: TGTGCCAGCAGTGTGACAGGTAGCAATCAGCCCCAGCATCTT.

This clonotype was seen ten or more times. The V gene is TRBV30, the J gene TRBJ2-7; D is tentatively TRBD1 or TRBD2 (6 bases each). V lost 2 bases, J lost 2 bases, and 16 bases lay in between. The length of the CDR3 is 15 residues. The germline V gene encodes CDR1 GTSNPN and CDR2 SVGIG (reference sequence). In DNA form, the CDR3 reads TGTGCCTGGAGTTTAGGGGGGACAACAGCCTACGAGCAGTACTTC. Its translation: CAWSLGGTTAYEQYF.

In the case of this clonotype: A read error may explain this, as a much larger clone is one base away. The chain joins TRBV4-3 to TRBJ1-2; 10 nucleotides align to TRBD1. Germline V lookup: CDR1 LGHNA, CDR2 YSLEER. There are 14 residues in the CDR3. The CDR3 DNA reads as TGCACCAGCAGCATCCCCGGGACAGGGGAAGGCTACACCTTC. Its protein product is CTSSIPGTGEGYTF.

This clonotype is medium-sized. V usage is TRBV28 and J usage is TRBJ2-1; tentatively, D is TRBD1 or TRBD2 (5 bases each). Germline loops: CDR1 MDHEN, CDR2 SYDVKM. The CDR3 has 15 amino acids. The V and J ends lost 9 bases and 0 bases respectively, with 15 bases between them. The CDR3 here is CASQPGPSSYNEQFF. The CDR3 DNA sequence: TGTGCCAGTCAACCGGGACCGAGCTCCTACAATGAGCAGTTCTTC. The whole variable domain, filled in from reference TRBV28 and TRBJ2-1, reads DVKVTQSSRYLVKRTGEKVFLECVQDMDHENMFWYRQDPGLGLRLIYFSYDVKMKEKGDIPEGYSVSREKKERFSLILESASTNQTSMYLCASQPGPSSYNEQFFGPGTRLTVL.

The genes are TRBV3-1 and TRBJ2-7; 9 nucleotides agree with TRBD2. The CDR3 is 14 amino acids. Germline V gives CDR1 LGHDT, CDR2 YNNKEL (reference sequence). V shed 4 bases and J 6 bases; nucleotides not matched to a gene: 7. CDR3 coding DNA: TGTGCCAGCAGCCTCGGACTAGCGAACTTCGAGCAGTACTTC. Encoded protein: CASSLGLANFEQYF.

Many counts were recorded for this clonotype. The J gene is TRBJ2-7, the V gene TRBV7-9, with 7 bases fitting TRBD2. After removal of 7 bases from V and 6 bases from J, the junction contained 3 bases not matched to a gene. Germline CDR1 reads SEHNR; CDR2 reads FQNEAQ (reference sequence). CDR3 length equals 11 residues. The CDR3 here is CASTGGFEQYF. CDR3 DNA: TGTGCCAGCACCGGGGGGTTCGAGCAGTACTTC.